What follows is one TCR beta chain and its context. What it binds is unknown. This CDR3 is built from 15 residues. The germline V and J ends were trimmed by 0 bases and 4 bases, with 10 bases remaining between them. CDR1 and CDR2 (germline): SGDLS, YYNGEE. The sample comes from a study of shared clonotypes between healthy human individuals. Whole-study findings and limits: Genetic and exposure-history diversity was limited by the few donors.

Only CD45RO-negative cells positively selected for CCR7 counted as naive CD8 cells, so terminally differentiated effector memory CD45RA+ cells were excluded. The table came from immunoSEQ multiplex PCR; TCRdb's copy has only in-frame clones and leaves some out. The sample has about 1,800,000 clones; over 85% are singletons. The sample consisted of naive CD8+ T cells sorted from blood. The receptor's source is a man between 18 and 35 years old in good health. The V and J genes are TRBV9 and TRBJ1-4, with unresolved D. In nucleotides, the CDR3 is TGTGCCAGCAGCGTAGAGGGCAGTGGTAATGAAAAACTGTTTTTT. Translation gives CASSVEGSGNEKLFF.